Each of the 20 T cell receptor beta chains below was sequenced from the same sample in a study of blood T cell repertoires in COVID-19. Measured with immunoSEQ multiplex PCR; TCRdb has only the in-frame clones, and not every one. The sample lists roughly 100,000 clones; about three quarters were seen once. Sequenced input: peripheral blood. These TCRs come from a woman in her sixties or seventies with acute or convalescent COVID-19.

The chain couples TRBV10-1 to TRBJ2-3; D is unresolved. The ends were cut back, 0 bases at V and 2 bases at J, with 9 bases in the middle. The CDR3 has 15 amino acids. The germline V gene has CDR1 WNHNN and CDR2 SYGVQD (reference sequence). CDR3 amino acids: CASSESYQITDTQYF. For the CDR3, the DNA is TGCGCCAGCAGTGAGTCGTACCAGATCACAGATACGCAGTATTTT.

V gene TRBV28 combines with J gene TRBJ1-5, with 7 nucleotides matching TRBD1. Germline CDR1 reads MDHEN; CDR2 reads SYDVKM. The ends lost 3 bases at V and 5 bases at J; junction bases unmatched: 16. The CDR3 has 18 residues. In DNA, the CDR3 is TGTGCCAGCAGTTTTGTCAGGACAGGTGTCCTTCGCGATCAGCCCCAGCATTTT. This encodes CASSFVRTGVLRDQPQHF.

The chain recombines TRBV19 with TRBJ1-5, with no clear D. CDR1 is LNHDA and CDR2 is SQIVND in the germline V gene (reference sequence). This CDR3 spans 12 amino acids. The V and J ends lost 3 bases and 7 bases respectively, with 7 bases between them. CDR3 in DNA: TGTGCCAGTAGTATTGGGCCGCAGCCCCAGCATTTT. This codes for CASSIGPQPQHF. Using reference TRBV19 and TRBJ1-5 for the parts outside the CDR3, the full variable domain is DGGITQSPKYLFRKEGQNVTLSCEQNLNHDAMYWYRQDPGQGLRLIYYSQIVNDFQKGDIAEGYSVSREKKESFPLTVTSAQKNPTAFYLCASSIGPQPQHFGDGTRLSIL.

The chain has TRBV18 and TRBJ2-1; D is unclear. V lost 3 bases to trimming and J lost 0 bases, with 9 bases between them. This CDR3 spans 15 amino acids. CDR1 and CDR2 from the germline V gene are KGHSH and LQKENI. This CDR3 reads CASSPEYDSYNEQFF. The CDR3 DNA follows: TGTGCCAGCTCACCGGAGTACGACTCCTACAATGAGCAGTTCTTC. The complete variable domain, with remaining parts taken from reference TRBV18 and TRBJ2-1, reads NAGVMQNPRHLVRRRGQEARLRCSPMKGHSHVYWYRQLPEEGLKFMVYLQKENIIDESGMPKERFSAEFPKEGPSILRIQQVVRGDSAAYFCASSPEYDSYNEQFFGPGTRLTVL.

The chain uses TRBV27 and TRBJ2-5, with 10 bases lining up with TRBD2. The CDR3 extends over 13 amino acids. Per germline, CDR1 MNHEY and CDR2 SMNVEV (reference sequence). After removal of 9 bases from V and 5 bases from J, the junction contained 6 bases not matched to a gene. The CDR3 DNA follows: TGTGCCAGTAAGCGGGGGGGCCGGGAGACCCAGTACTTC. Translated, it gives CASKRGGRETQYF.

The chain is built from TRBV29-1 and TRBJ1-1; D not resolved. CDR1 is SQVTM and CDR2 is ANQGSEA in the germline V gene. Trimming removed 7 bases from V and 4 bases from J, with 16 bases in between. The CDR3 covers 13 residues. In DNA, the CDR3 is TGCAGCGCGCGGGCCAACGAGGGCACTGAAGCTTTCTTT. Translating gives CSARANEGTEAFF.

The chain uses TRBV27 and TRBJ2-2, with a possible D match to TRBD1 (5 bases). Germline CDR1 MNHEY, CDR2 SMNVEV (reference sequence). V shed 10 bases and J shed 5 bases, with 11 bases lying between them. CDR3 length equals 12 residues. The CDR3 sequence is CATRPGTGELFF. The CDR3 DNA is TGTGCCACCAGGCCAGGGACCGGGGAGCTGTTTTTT.

V is TRBV7-2 and J is TRBJ1-3; TRBD1 matches 9 bases. CDR1 and CDR2 (germline): SGHTA, FQGNSA. The CDR3 has 15 amino acids. After removal of 5 bases from V and 4 bases from J, the junction contained 6 bases not matched to a gene. CDR3 nucleotides: TGTGCCAGCAGCCAAGGGGACAGGGTAGGAAACACCATATATTTT. Protein product: CASSQGDRVGNTIYF.

The rearrangement uses TRBV27 and TRBJ1-5; 8 positions match TRBD1. Trimming at V came to 5 bases and at J to 4 bases, leaving 7 bases not matched to a gene. Germline loops: CDR1 MNHEY, CDR2 SMNVEV (reference sequence). The CDR3 is 15 residues long. The CDR3 protein is CASSIDRGPNQPQHF. CDR3 in DNA: TGTGCCAGCAGTATCGACAGGGGTCCGAATCAGCCCCAGCATTTT.

This chain links TRBV30 with TRBJ1-3; possible D gene TRBD1, 5 bases. The V gene's germline CDR1 is GTSNPN and CDR2 SVGIG (reference sequence). Deletions cut 4 bases from V and 2 bases from J, with 9 bases between. There are 13 residues in the CDR3. DNA for the CDR3: TGTGCCTGGACGGTCAGGGCTGGAAACACCATATATTTT. It translates to CAWTVRAGNTIYF.

This clone occurred once. This CDR3 is CASSLSRVGGNTEAFF. In nucleotides, the CDR3 is TGTGCCAGCAGTTTATCGAGGGTCGGCGGGAACACTGAAGCTTTCTTT. This chain uses TRBV27 with TRBJ1-1; D unresolved. Germline CDR1 MNHEY, CDR2 SMNVEV (reference sequence). V gave up 0 bases and J gave up 1 base, with 12 bases separating them. The CDR3 sequence is 16 residues long.

The genes are TRBV14 and TRBJ2-3, with 10 bases identical to TRBD1. There are 15 residues in the CDR3. Germline V gene lookup returns CDR1 SGHDN and CDR2 FVKESK. V trimming: 4 bases; J trimming: 1 base; junction bases outside the gene matches: 2. The CDR3 here is CASSPTGGRTDTQYF. For the CDR3, the DNA is TGTGCCAGCAGCCCGACAGGGGGCCGCACAGATACGCAGTATTTT.

The sample holds one count of this clone. The chain uses TRBV11-3 and TRBJ2-1; 8 bases match TRBD2. The CDR3 totals 15 residues. Trimming took 5 bases from V and 1 from J; bases not matched to a gene: 4. The germline gives CDR1 SGHNT, CDR2 YENEEA. The CDR3 nucleotides read TGTGCCAGCAGCCTAAGCGGGGGTTCCTACAATGAGCAGTTCTTC. Its translation is CASSLSGGSYNEQFF.

The rearrangement uses TRBV6-5 and TRBJ1-2, with a weak D call TRBD1 (6 bases). Germline CDR1 is MNHEY and CDR2 is SVGAGI. Trimming took 6 bases from V and 8 from J, leaving 19 bases between them. This CDR3 is built from 14 residues. In DNA, the CDR3 is TGTGCCAGCAGAACCGGACAGATCCTATGGGGCTACACCTTC. Its translation: CASRTGQILWGYTF.

This sequence joins TRBV11-2 and TRBJ2-1; 7 nucleotides line up with TRBD2. The CDR3 has 17 residues. Germline V gene sequence: CDR1 SGHAT, CDR2 FQNNGV. The J segment lost 7 bases and the V segment lost 5 bases, leaving 17 bases of the junction unmatched. The DNA for the CDR3 is TGTGCCAGCAGCCCTGCCCCGGTCGGACTAGTGGTAAATGAGCAGTTCTTC. It yields the protein CASSPAPVGLVVNEQFF.

This chain connects TRBV6-5 to TRBJ2-7, with TRBD1 identical over 8 bases. Germline assignment: CDR1 MNHEY and CDR2 SVGAGI. V was pared by 4 bases and J by 3 bases, with 8 bases of the junction left unmatched. The CDR3 contains 15 residues. CDR3 region: CASSWTVGQGYEQYF. The DNA for the CDR3 is TGTGCCAGCAGTTGGACCGTCGGACAGGGCTACGAGCAGTACTTC.

V gene TRBV18 combines with J gene TRBJ1-1; D perhaps matches TRBD1 (5 bases). The germline CDR1 and CDR2 sequences are KGHSH and LQKENI. The CDR3 has 16 residues. Trimming pared 3 bases from V and 5 bases from J, leaving 19 bases between. CDR3 in DNA: TGTGCCAGCTCACCCCCAGGGTATCCCCCCGGAACTGAAGCTTTCTTT. Protein sequence: CASSPPGYPPGTEAFF.

The CDR3 sequence: CASSQHRQTEASGRNYF. DNA of the CDR3: TGCGCCAGCAGCCAACACCGCCAAACCGAAGCTTCGGGAAGGAATTACTTC. The chain is built from TRBV4-3 and TRBJ2-5; possible D gene TRBD2, 5 bases. The germline V gene encodes CDR1 LGHNA and CDR2 YSLEER. Between the trimmed V and J ends, which lost 2 bases and 14 bases, there was a span of 30 bases. The CDR3 consists of 17 residues.

The chain is built from TRBV5-5 and TRBJ1-1; D gene uncertain. Germline V gene data show CDR1 as SGHKS and CDR2 as YYEKEE (reference sequence). With 0 bases removed from V and 1 base from J, the gap between germline ends came to 7 bases. The CDR3 has 14 residues. The CDR3 sequence is CASSLAGSNTEAFF. The CDR3 nucleotides are TGTGCCAGCAGCTTGGCGGGGTCGAACACTGAAGCTTTCTTT.

The rearrangement uses TRBV27 and TRBJ2-2; perhaps TRBD1 as D (5 bases). This CDR3 has 15 residues. Trimming pared 7 bases from V and 0 bases from J, leaving 12 bases between. Germline CDR1 and CDR2: MNHEY and SMNVEV (reference sequence). The CDR3 region is CASTVTAANTGELFF. The CDR3 DNA sequence: TGTGCCAGCACCGTGACAGCCGCGAACACCGGGGAGCTGTTTTTT.